This T cell receptor beta chain was captured in a study of T cells in Graves' hyperthyroidism and ophthalmopathy (dated by TCRdb to between 2017 and 2020). With respect to the entire study: Peripheral blood samples were taken at the time of initial diagnosis, prior to any treatment. Prospective prediction of ophthalmopathy was tested in an independent validation cohort consisting of about 19 hyperthyroidism patients and approximately 16 patients who later progressed to ophthalmopathy. TCR V-J signatures able to tell the groups apart were searched for in a discovery cohort of 100 patients, of whom 43 had Graves' ophthalmopathy and about 60 had stable Graves' hyperthyroidism. TCR Vbeta CDR3 sequencing of roughly 140 peripheral blood samples (around 45 ophthalmopathy, over 70 hyperthyroidism and approximately 17 progressor patients) is reported in the paper. Once sampling was done, hyperthyroidism patients were given methimazole at a starting dose of 30 mg daily, whereas ophthalmopathy patients were given high-dose intravenous methylprednisolone. The 100 discovery patients were randomly divided into training and test sets at a 7:3 ratio. In addition, the study compared T-cell repertoires in thyroid tissue and in blood from a handful of Graves' hyperthyroidism patients.

Stable Graves' hyperthyroidism was defined as no progression to ophthalmopathy during 18 months of follow-up. Hyperthyroidism patients were aged 18 to 65 years and newly diagnosed, with disease duration of less than 2 months. The study excluded patients with uncontrolled infections, other autoimmune diseases, pregnancy or lactation. Diagnoses were based on clinical symptoms, serum thyroxine and TRAb, thyroid ultrasound and orbital computed tomography. PBMCs were separated from 10 ml of fresh peripheral blood using Ficoll-Paque density gradient centrifugation. Total RNA was extracted using Trizol reagent, and RNA quality was assessed on an Agilent 2100 Bioanalyzer. The paper as a whole reports these results and caveats: Most expanded thyroid clonotypes (frequency above 0.001) were also detected in blood, suggesting blood repertoires may reflect thyroid immune responses. In validation, the model predicted progression to ophthalmopathy a median of about 5.9 months before onset, with 70% to 71% sensitivity and 72.22% specificity. In cross-validation, a model built on a 13 V-J signature told ophthalmopathy apart from stable hyperthyroidism with 85% to 90% sensitivity and about 81% specificity, and in testing the same model reached 80%/75%. No statistical method was used to fix the sample size in advance, and group allocation was not hidden from the investigators.

Inclusive of the bounding cysteine and phenylalanine, the CDR3 is 18 residues long. Solely the CDR3 DNA is kept, with 54 bases framed from the first base. Based on the germline V gene, the CDR1 and CDR2 sequences are MGHRA and YSYEKL. Deletion took 1 base off V and 5 bases off J, with a span of 23 bases between the germline ends. Amplification of TCR beta CDR3 regions was carried out from RNA transcripts. A first-round RT-PCR of the TCR CDR3 used the HTBI primer set with the Qiagen OneStep RT-PCR kit. Libraries were constructed in a second round of multiplex PCR, after which size selection and purification were performed. Paired-end sequencing of the libraries was performed with 100 bp reads on an Illumina HiSeq2000. The original pipeline was this. SOAPnuke was used to process the raw data, with reads discarded if the reads contained adapters or uncalled bases, had a mean Phred below 15, or lacked an exact constant-primer or identifier match. High-quality paired reads were merged using COPE v1.2.5, and each unique nucleotide sequence was defined as a clonotype. Clonotypes were aligned to IMGT TRBV, TRBD and TRBJ reference segments using MiTCR v1.1. Only V-J combinations with frequency above 0.0001, covering 99% to 99.2% of repertoires, were analysed. The TCS score was defined as F50 (clonal expansion) divided by E x V (chaos), with BLOSUM62-based TCRdist calculated between CDR3 peptides within each V-J. Welch's t-statistics and random forest reduced several hundred V-J features to around 14, which were used in a naive Bayes classifier (R e1071). TCRdb reprocessed the public reads (quality trimming at Q25 with fastp, clone calling with MiXCR) and kept in-frame beta chains. Rows matching on CDR3 protein sequence are summarized as one entry with the most common DNA and genes. The V and J calls follow TCRdb's processing rather than the paper's. This sample lists about 560,000 distinct CDR3 sequences; around 17% were detected once. The ten largest clones add up to about 18% of the sample.

In regard to this clonotype: No antigen is known for it. No much larger clonotype is one base removed from it; base qualities were not supplied.

The specimen sequenced was blood. The V gene is TRBV4-1 and the J gene is TRBJ2-5, and the D gene may be TRBD2, 6 bases matching. The origin of this receptor is a woman aged 18-29 years with Graves' hyperthyroidism. The CDR3 loop reads CASSQAGLRDSEGETQYF. Here is the DNA: TGCGCCAGCAGCCAAGCGGGTCTCAGGGACTCGGAGGGGGAGACCCAGTACTTC.